These 10 T cell receptor beta chains were sequenced from one sample in a study of Ad26.COV2.S vaccination and SARS-CoV-2 variants. Treatment noted: about 20 received Ad26.COV2.S at low or high dose, single or two shots; 5 received placebo; per-sample allocation not given. The investigators took samples on day 63 after the first vaccine or placebo injection. Here immunoSEQ multiplex PCR was the method, and the copy in TCRdb shows in-frame clones only, minus some. The sample shows about 390,000 clones, 80% to 90% of them seen only once. The specimen was peripheral blood, collected in a trial of Ad26.COV2.S vaccine versus placebo. Receptors originate from a person aged 18-60 years who received the Ad26.COV2.S COVID-19 vaccine or a placebo.

In DNA, the CDR3 is TGTGCCAGCAGTGATACAGGGGCAAAAGAGACCCAGTACTTC. Amino acids: CASSDTGAKETQYF. The chain recombines TRBV2 with TRBJ2-5, with 7 bases lining up with TRBD1. The V gene's germline CDR1 is SNHLY and CDR2 FYNNEI. V shed 3 bases, J shed 3 bases, and the junction held 4 bases outside the gene matches. The CDR3 runs 14 residues.

This clone was seen a handful of times. J is TRBJ2-7 and V is TRBV11-1; possibly TRBD1 for D (6 bases). V was clipped by 4 bases and J by 3 bases, with 16 bases between them. This CDR3 has 15 residues. Germline-derived CDR1 and CDR2 are SGHAT and FQDESV (reference sequence). The CDR3 loop is CASSYGQGKFYEQYF. The CDR3 nucleotides are TGTGCCAGCAGCTATGGCCAGGGGAAGTTCTACGAGCAGTACTTC. Full variable domain (remainder filled in from reference TRBV11-1 and TRBJ2-7): EAEVAQSPRYKITEKSQAVAFWCDPISGHATLYWYRQILGQGPELLVQFQDESVVDDSQLPKDRFSAERLKGVDSTLKIQPAELGDSAMYLCASSYGQGKFYEQYFGPGTRLTVT.

The chain has TRBV5-6 and TRBJ1-3; D uncertain. The V end lost 4 bases, the J end lost 4 bases, and 15 bases lay between the germline ends. Germline V gives CDR1 SGHDT, CDR2 YYEEEE. The CDR3 sequence is 15 residues long. The chain's CDR3 is CASSPWLGIGNTIYF. The CDR3 nucleotides are TGTGCCAGCAGCCCGTGGTTGGGGATCGGAAACACCATATATTTT.

The chain has TRBV10-1 and TRBJ1-2; 9 nucleotides agree with TRBD1. In germline, CDR1 is WNHNN, CDR2 SYGVQD (reference sequence). The V segment lost 5 bases and the J segment 4 bases; nucleotides outside the gene matches: 2. The CDR3 length is 13 residues. The CDR3 bases are TGCGCCAGCAGTTCGGACAGGGGCTATGGCTACACCTTC. Amino acid sequence: CASSSDRGYGYTF.

V gene TRBV6-6 combines with J gene TRBJ1-1, with D uncertain. The CDR3 runs 13 residues. Germline V lookup: CDR1 MNHNY, CDR2 SVGAGI (reference sequence). Trimming left V 3 bases short and J 4 bases short, with 9 bases between. CDR3 DNA: TGTGCCAGCAGTTATAAGGGAAGCACTGAAGCTTTCTTT. It is translated as CASSYKGSTEAFF.

The rearrangement links TRBV7-6 to TRBJ1-5, with D perhaps matching TRBD1 (5 bases). Trimming removed 3 bases from V and 6 bases from J, with 9 bases in between. Germline lookup yields CDR1 SGHVS and CDR2 FNYEAQ. The CDR3 has 13 residues. The CDR3 here is CASSLGGSQPQHF. CDR3 bases: TGTGCCAGCAGCTTGGGGGGTAGTCAGCCCCAGCATTTT.

This chain connects TRBV4-1 to TRBJ1-5; 8 nucleotides line up with TRBD1. The trim removed 4 bases at V and 5 bases at J, leaving 4 bases unmatched. The CDR3 is 14 residues long. Germline V CDR1 and CDR2: MGHRA, YSYEKL. Here the CDR3 DNA reads TGCGCCAGCAGCCTCCAGGGGGCTGATCAGCCCCAGCATTTT. Protein product: CASSLQGADQPQHF.

The genes are TRBV13 and TRBJ1-2; D call uncertain. The germline V gene has CDR1 PRHDT and CDR2 FYEKMQ (reference sequence). V was shortened by 1 base and J by 7 bases, with 10 bases between the two germline ends. The CDR3 length is 13 residues. The CDR3: CASSLDRDVGYTF. In nucleotides, the CDR3 is TGTGCCAGCAGCTTAGATAGGGATGTTGGCTACACCTTC.

This chain connects TRBV7-9 to TRBJ1-1; no clear D gene. This CDR3 is 11 amino acids long. The ends were cut back, 3 bases at V and 4 bases at J, with 3 bases in the middle. The germline V gene has CDR1 SEHNR and CDR2 FQNEAQ (reference sequence). The DNA for the CDR3 is TGTGCCAGCAGCTTGAGCACTGAAGCTTTCTTT. The encoded protein is CASSLSTEAFF.

The gene calls are TRBV6-5 and TRBJ1-2, with D maybe TRBD1 (6 bases). Deletions cut 8 bases from V and 8 bases from J, with 21 bases between. This CDR3 has 14 amino acids. Germline V CDR1 and CDR2: MNHEY, SVGAGI. As DNA, the CDR3 is TGTGCCAGCGGGGTGGACGGGGTCCAGGGGGGCTACACCTTC. Amino acids: CASGVDGVQGGYTF.